The 16 T cell receptor beta chains below all came from one sample that was sequenced in a study of blood T cell repertoires in COVID-19. Libraries were prepared by immunoSEQ multiplex PCR; TCRdb keeps only in-frame clonotypes and omits some of them. The sample carries about 210,000 clones, roughly 80% recorded once. Sequencing was done on a sample of peripheral blood. These receptor sequences come from a man between 60 and 75 years old with acute or convalescent COVID-19.

The gene calls are TRBV7-3 and TRBJ2-1; a weak D match, TRBD1 (5 bases). Germline V gene sequence: CDR1 SGHTA, CDR2 FQGTGA. This CDR3 has 13 residues. The V and J ends lost 3 bases and 8 bases respectively, with 11 bases between them. CDR3 in DNA: TGTGCCAGCAGCTTGGCCAGGGCGGATGAGCAGTTCTTC. It specifies CASSLARADEQFF.

The chain couples TRBV7-2 to TRBJ1-4; D remains unclear. V was pared by 2 bases and J by 0 bases, with 4 bases between. The V gene's germline CDR1 is SGHTA and CDR2 FQGNSA. The CDR3 covers 14 residues. The CDR3 region is CASSLFATNEKLFF. The CDR3 nucleotides read TGTGCCAGCAGCTTATTCGCAACTAATGAAAAACTGTTTTTT.

The CDR3 sequence is CASNPDRGRTGELFF. CDR3 sequence (DNA): TGTGCCAGTAACCCCGACAGGGGGCGAACCGGGGAGCTGTTTTTT. V and J are TRBV19 and TRBJ2-2, with 10 nucleotides matching TRBD1. Germline CDR1 reads LNHDA; CDR2 reads SQIVND (reference sequence). The length of the CDR3 is 15 residues. Trimming cost V 7 bases and J 5 bases; bases outside gene matches: 7.

This clone was detected only once. J is TRBJ1-5 and V is TRBV18, with D perhaps TRBD1 (6 bases). V gave up 0 bases and J gave up 5 bases, with 11 bases separating them. CDR1 is KGHSH, CDR2 LQKENI, per germline. The CDR3 is 15 amino acids. The CDR3: CASSPPAGGDQPQHF. CDR3 nucleotides: TGTGCCAGCTCACCACCGGCGGGGGGCGATCAGCCCCAGCATTTT.

This chain joins TRBV2 and TRBJ1-1; 8 bases are a match to TRBD1. CDR3 length: 14 residues. Germline-derived CDR1 and CDR2 are SNHLY and FYNNEI. V lost 8 bases and J lost 5; bases outside the gene matches: 10. The CDR3 sequence is CASQGAYDKTEAFF. The CDR3 coding sequence is TGTGCCAGCCAGGGGGCCTACGACAAGACTGAAGCTTTCTTT.

The chain combines TRBV6-1 with TRBJ2-3, with 11 bases that match TRBD2. Germline-derived CDR1 and CDR2 are MNHNS and SASEGT. CDR3 length equals 18 residues. Trimming cost V 4 bases and J 0 bases; bases outside gene matches: 9. The CDR3 spells CASSAGTSGYPSTDTQYF. As DNA, the CDR3 is TGTGCCAGCAGTGCCGGGACTAGCGGCTACCCTAGCACAGATACGCAGTATTTT.

The gene calls are TRBV29-1 and TRBJ2-1; possible D gene TRBD2, 7 bases. The germline V gene has CDR1 SQVTM and CDR2 ANQGSEA. V lost 5 bases and J lost 7, with 18 bases in between. The CDR3 consists of 14 residues. The CDR3: CSVRKGGLGNEQFF. The CDR3 nucleotides read TGCAGCGTTCGGAAGGGGGGGCTCGGGAATGAGCAGTTCTTC.

V gene TRBV19 combines with J gene TRBJ2-1, with 9 positions matching TRBD1. This CDR3 spans 16 amino acids. V shed 4 bases, J shed 4 bases, and the junction held 8 bases outside the gene matches. Looked up from germline, CDR1 is LNHDA and CDR2 is SQIVND (reference sequence). This CDR3 reads CASSTPTGGAYNEQFF. The CDR3 DNA is TGTGCCAGTAGTACCCCTACAGGGGGCGCATACAATGAGCAGTTCTTC.

This sequence joins TRBV6-5 and TRBJ2-7, with a tentative D call TRBD2 (6 bases). Trimming left V 4 bases short and J 3 bases short, with 7 bases between. Germline lookup yields CDR1 MNHEY and CDR2 SVGAGI. The CDR3 runs 12 residues. CDR3 sequence: CASSSGGYEQYF. In nucleotides, the CDR3 is TGTGCCAGCAGTTCCGGGGGCTACGAGCAGTACTTC.

The gene calls are TRBV5-1 and TRBJ2-5; D may be TRBD1 (5 bases). The germline V and J ends were trimmed by 0 bases and 5 bases, with 14 bases remaining between them. The CDR3 runs 15 residues. Germline V CDR1 and CDR2: SGHRS, YFSETQ. In DNA form, the CDR3 reads TGCGCCAGCAGCTTGGCCACGCAGGGTGGGGAGACCCAGTACTTC. Translated, it gives CASSLATQGGETQYF.

The chain links TRBV6-6 to TRBJ2-5; TRBD1 might be the D (8 bases). Trimming took off 6 bases at V and 1 base at J, with 18 bases between the two ends. Germline loops: CDR1 MNHNY, CDR2 SVGAGI (reference sequence). This CDR3 has 16 amino acids. In nucleotides, the CDR3 is TGTGCCAGCAGCCCGGGACTACAGGGGGTCCAAGAGACCCAGTACTTC. Residues: CASSPGLQGVQETQYF.

This clone was counted a single time. The CDR3: CASSSRQSSYEQYF. DNA of the CDR3: TGTGCCAGCAGCTCCCGACAAAGCTCCTACGAGCAGTACTTC. The chain joins TRBV9 to TRBJ2-7; no reliable D call. V was clipped by 4 bases and J by 0 bases, with 11 bases between them. The CDR3 sequence is 14 residues long. Per germline, CDR1 SGDLS and CDR2 YYNGEE.

The chain recombines TRBV12-3 or TRBV12-4 with TRBJ1-1; no clear D gene. The CDR3 extends over 13 amino acids. V was pared by 2 bases and J by 4 bases, with 8 bases between. CDR3 amino acids: CASSLSHGTEAFF. In nucleotides, the CDR3 is TGTGCCAGCAGTTTATCGCACGGCACTGAAGCTTTCTTT.

This clone was counted a single time. This rearrangement joins TRBV6-2 or TRBV6-3 to TRBJ1-5, with a tentative D call TRBD1 (5 bases). Germline assignment: CDR1 MNHEY and CDR2 SVGEGT. V shed 2 bases and J shed 5 bases, with 25 bases lying between them. CDR3 length: 19 residues. The CDR3 coding sequence is TGTGCCAGCAGTTACCGGCCAAGGAAAGGGGTGGGCGAGGATCAGCCCCAGCATTTT. Protein: CASSYRPRKGVGEDQPQHF.

The V call is TRBV7-9, the J call TRBJ2-5; D is perhaps TRBD1 (5 bases). Trimming took off 3 bases at V and 5 bases at J, with 16 bases between the two ends. The CDR3 contains 15 residues. Germline values: CDR1 SEHNR, CDR2 FQNEAQ (reference sequence). CDR3: CASSFVPARDETQYF. In DNA form, the CDR3 reads TGTGCCAGCAGCTTTGTACCTGCCAGGGATGAGACCCAGTACTTC. The full variable domain, completed using reference TRBV7-9 and TRBJ2-5, is DTGVSQNPRHKITKRGQNVTFRCDPISEHNRLYWYRQTLGQGPEFLTYFQNEAQLEKSRLLSDRFSAERPKGSFSTLEIQRTEQGDSAMYLCASSFVPARDETQYFGPGTRLLVL.

The chain has TRBV11-2 and TRBJ2-6; 14 bases align to TRBD2. Germline V gene lookup returns CDR1 SGHAT and CDR2 FQNNGV. J was trimmed by 4 bases and V by 8 bases; bases with no gene match: 7. The CDR3 sequence is 17 residues long. CDR3 sequence reads: CASRRLAGGTGANVLTF. In DNA form, the CDR3 reads TGTGCCAGCCGAAGACTAGCGGGAGGGACGGGGGCCAACGTCCTGACTTTC.